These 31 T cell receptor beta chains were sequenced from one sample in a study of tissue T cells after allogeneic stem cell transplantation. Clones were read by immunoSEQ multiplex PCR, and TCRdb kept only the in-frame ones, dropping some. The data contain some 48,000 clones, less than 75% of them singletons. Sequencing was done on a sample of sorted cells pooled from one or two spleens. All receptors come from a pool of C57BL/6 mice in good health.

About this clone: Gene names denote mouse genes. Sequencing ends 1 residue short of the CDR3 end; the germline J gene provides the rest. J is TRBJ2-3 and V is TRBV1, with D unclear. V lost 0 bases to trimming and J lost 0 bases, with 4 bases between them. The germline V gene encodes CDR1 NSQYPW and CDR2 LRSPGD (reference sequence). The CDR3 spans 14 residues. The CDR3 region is CTCSAETSAETLYF. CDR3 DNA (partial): TGCACCTGCAGTGCAGAAACTAGTGCAGAAACGCTGTAT.

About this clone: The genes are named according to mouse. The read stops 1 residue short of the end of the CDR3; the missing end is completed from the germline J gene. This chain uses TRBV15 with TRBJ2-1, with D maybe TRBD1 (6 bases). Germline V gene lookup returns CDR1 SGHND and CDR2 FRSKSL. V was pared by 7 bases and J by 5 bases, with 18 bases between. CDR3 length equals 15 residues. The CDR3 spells CASTLGGTKNAEQFF. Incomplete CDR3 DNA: TGTGCCAGCACCTTAGGCGGGACAAAAAATGCTGAGCAGTTC.

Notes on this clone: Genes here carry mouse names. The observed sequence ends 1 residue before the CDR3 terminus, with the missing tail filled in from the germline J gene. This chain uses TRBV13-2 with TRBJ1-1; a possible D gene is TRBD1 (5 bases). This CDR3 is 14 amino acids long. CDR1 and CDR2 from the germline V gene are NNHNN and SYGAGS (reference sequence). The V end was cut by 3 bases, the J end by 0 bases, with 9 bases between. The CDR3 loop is CASGGGRSNTEVFF. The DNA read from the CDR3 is TGTGCCAGCGGTGGGGGACGCTCAAACACAGAAGTCTTC.

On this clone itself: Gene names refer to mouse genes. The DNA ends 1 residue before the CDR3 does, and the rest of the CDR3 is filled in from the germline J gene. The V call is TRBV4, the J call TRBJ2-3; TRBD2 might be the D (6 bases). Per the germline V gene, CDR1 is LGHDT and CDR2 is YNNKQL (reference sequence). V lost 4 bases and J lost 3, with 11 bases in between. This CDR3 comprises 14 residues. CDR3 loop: CASSSWGGAETLYF. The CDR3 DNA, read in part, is TGTGCCAGCAGCTCCTGGGGCGGAGCAGAAACGCTGTAT.

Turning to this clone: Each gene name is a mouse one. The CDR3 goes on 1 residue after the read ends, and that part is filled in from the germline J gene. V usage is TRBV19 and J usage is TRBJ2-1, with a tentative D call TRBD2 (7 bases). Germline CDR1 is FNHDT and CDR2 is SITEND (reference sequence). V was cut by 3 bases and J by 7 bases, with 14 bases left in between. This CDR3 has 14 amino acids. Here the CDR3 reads CASSTGGAGAEQFF. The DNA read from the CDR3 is TGTGCCAGCAGTACGGGGGGCGCAGGGGCTGAGCAGTTC.

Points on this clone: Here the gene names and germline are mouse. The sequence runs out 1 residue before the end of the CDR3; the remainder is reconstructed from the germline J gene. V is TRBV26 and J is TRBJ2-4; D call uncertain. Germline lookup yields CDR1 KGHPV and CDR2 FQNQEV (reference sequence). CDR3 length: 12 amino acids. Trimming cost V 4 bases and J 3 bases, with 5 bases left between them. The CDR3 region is CASSPGQNTLYF. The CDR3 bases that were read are TGTGCCAGCAGTCCGGGACAAAACACCTTGTAC.

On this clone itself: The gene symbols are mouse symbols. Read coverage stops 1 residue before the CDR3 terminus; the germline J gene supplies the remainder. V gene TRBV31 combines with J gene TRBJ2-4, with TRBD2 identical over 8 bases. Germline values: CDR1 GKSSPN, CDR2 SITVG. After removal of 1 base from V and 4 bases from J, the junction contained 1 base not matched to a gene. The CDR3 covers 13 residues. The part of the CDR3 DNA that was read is TGTGCCTGGAGTCCGACTGGGGAAAACACCTTGTAC. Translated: CAWSPTGENTLY. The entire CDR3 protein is CAWSPTGENTLYF.

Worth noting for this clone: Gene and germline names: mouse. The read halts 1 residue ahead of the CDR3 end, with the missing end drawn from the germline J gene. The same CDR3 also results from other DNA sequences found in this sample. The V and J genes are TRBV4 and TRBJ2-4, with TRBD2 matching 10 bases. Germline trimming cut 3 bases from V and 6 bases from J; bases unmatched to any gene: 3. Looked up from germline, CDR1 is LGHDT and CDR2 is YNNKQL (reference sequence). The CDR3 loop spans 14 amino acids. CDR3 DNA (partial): TGTGCCAGCAGCTACGACTGGGGGGAGAACACCTTGTAC. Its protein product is CASSYDWGENTLY. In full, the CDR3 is CASSYDWGENTLYF.

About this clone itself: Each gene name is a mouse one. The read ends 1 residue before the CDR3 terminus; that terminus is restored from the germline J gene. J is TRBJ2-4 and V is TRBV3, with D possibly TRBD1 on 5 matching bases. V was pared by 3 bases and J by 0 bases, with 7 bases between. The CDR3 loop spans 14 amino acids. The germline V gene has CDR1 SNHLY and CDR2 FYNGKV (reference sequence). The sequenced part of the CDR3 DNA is TGTGCCAGCAGCTTTGACAGTAGTCAAAACACCTTGTAC. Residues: CASSFDSSQNTLY. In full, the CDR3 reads CASSFDSSQNTLYF. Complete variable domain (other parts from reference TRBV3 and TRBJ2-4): GPKVLQIPSHQIIDMGQMVTLNCDPVSNHLYFYWYKQILGQQMEFLVNFYNGKVMEKSKLFKDQFSVERPDGSYFTLKIQPTALEDSAVYFCASSFDSSQNTLYFGAGTRLSVL.

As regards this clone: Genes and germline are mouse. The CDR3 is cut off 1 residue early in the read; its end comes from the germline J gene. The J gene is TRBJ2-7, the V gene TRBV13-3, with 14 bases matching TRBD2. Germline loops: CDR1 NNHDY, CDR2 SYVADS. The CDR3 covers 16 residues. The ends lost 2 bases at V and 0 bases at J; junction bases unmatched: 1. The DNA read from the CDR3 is TGTGCCAGCAGTGAGGGGACTGGGGGGGCCTCCTATGAACAGTAC. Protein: CASSEGTGGASYEQY. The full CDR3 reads CASSEGTGGASYEQYF.

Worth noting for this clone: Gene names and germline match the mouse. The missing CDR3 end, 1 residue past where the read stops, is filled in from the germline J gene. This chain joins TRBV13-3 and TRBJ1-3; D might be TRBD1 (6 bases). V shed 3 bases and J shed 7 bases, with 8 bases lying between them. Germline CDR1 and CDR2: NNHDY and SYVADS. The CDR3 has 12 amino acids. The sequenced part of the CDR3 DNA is TGTGCCAGCAGTGGGGGACATAATACGCTCTAT. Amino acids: CASSGGHNTLY. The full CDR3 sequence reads CASSGGHNTLYF.

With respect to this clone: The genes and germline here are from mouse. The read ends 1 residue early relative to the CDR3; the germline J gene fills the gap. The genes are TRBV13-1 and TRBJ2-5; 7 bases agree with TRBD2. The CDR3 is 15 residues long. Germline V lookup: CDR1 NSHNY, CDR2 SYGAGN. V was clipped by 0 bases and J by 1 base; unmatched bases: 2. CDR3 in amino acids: CASSDAGGDQDTQYF. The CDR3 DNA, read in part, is TGTGCCAGCAGTGATGCGGGGGGGGACCAAGACACCCAGTAC.

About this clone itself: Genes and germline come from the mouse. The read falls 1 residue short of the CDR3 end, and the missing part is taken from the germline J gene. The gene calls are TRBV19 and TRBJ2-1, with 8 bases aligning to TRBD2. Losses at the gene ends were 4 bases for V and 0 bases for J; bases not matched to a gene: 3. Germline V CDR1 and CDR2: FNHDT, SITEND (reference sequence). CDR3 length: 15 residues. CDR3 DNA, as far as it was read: TGTGCCAGCAGTCCCGGGGGGGCTAACTATGCTGAGCAGTTC. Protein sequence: CASSPGGANYAEQF. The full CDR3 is CASSPGGANYAEQFF.

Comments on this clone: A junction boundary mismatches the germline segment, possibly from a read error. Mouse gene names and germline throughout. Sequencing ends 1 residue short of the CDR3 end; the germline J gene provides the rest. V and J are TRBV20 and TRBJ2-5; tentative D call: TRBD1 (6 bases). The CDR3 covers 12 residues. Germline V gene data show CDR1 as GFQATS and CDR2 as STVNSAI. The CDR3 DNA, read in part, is TGTGGTGCTCGGGACAAACAAGACACCCAGTAC. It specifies CGARDKQDTQY. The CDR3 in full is CGARDKQDTQYF.

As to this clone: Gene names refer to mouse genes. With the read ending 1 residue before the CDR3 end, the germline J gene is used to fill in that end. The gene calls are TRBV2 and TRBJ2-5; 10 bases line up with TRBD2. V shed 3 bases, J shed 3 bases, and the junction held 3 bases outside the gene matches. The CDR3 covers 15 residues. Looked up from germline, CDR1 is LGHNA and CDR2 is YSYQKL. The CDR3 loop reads CASSHETGGQDTQYF. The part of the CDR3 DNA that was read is TGTGCCAGCAGCCACGAGACTGGGGGGCAAGACACCCAGTAC.

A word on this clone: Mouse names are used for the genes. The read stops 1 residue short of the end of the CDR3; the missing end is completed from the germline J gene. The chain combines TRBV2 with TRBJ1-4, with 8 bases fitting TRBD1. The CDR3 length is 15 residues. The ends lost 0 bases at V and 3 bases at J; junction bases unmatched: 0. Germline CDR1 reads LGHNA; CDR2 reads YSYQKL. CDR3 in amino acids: CASSQEGQANERLFF. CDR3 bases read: TGTGCCAGCAGCCAAGAGGGACAGGCCAACGAAAGATTATTT. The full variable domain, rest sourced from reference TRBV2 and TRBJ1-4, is DPKIIQKPKYLVAVTGSEKILICEQYLGHNAMYWYRQSAKKPLEFMFSYSYQKLMDNQTASSRFQPQSSKKNHLDLQITALKPDDSATYFCASSQEGQANERLFFGHGTKLSVL.

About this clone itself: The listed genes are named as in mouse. Partial CDR3 DNA: TGTGCAAGCAGCTTCCAGGGGGGCTATGAACAGTAC. Encoded protein: CASSFQGGYEQY. The whole CDR3 protein reads CASSFQGGYEQYF. The V and J genes are TRBV16 and TRBJ2-7, with D tentatively TRBD1 (7 bases). With the read ending 1 residue before the CDR3 end, the germline J gene is used to fill in that end. Germline V lookup: CDR1 SGHSA, CDR2 FRNQAP. This CDR3 is 13 amino acids long. Deletions cut 3 bases from V and 3 bases from J, with 9 bases between.

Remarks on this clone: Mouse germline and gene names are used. The CDR3 here is CASTRTGGNTEVFF. CDR3 DNA (partial): TGTGCCAGCACCAGGACAGGGGGCAACACAGAAGTCTTC. The chain uses TRBV19 and TRBJ1-1; 11 bases are shared with TRBD1. With the read ending 1 residue before the CDR3 end, the germline J gene is used to fill in that end. The CDR3 is 14 amino acids. The V and J ends lost 6 bases and 2 bases, in that order; junction bases with no gene match: 3. Germline V lookup: CDR1 FNHDT, CDR2 SITEND (reference sequence).

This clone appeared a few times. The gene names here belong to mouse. The part of the CDR3 DNA that was read is TGTGCTAGCAGTTTATGGAGACACCACCAGGCTCCGCTT. Amino acids: CASSLWRHHQAPL. The whole CDR3 region reads CASSLWRHHQAPLF. The chain recombines TRBV29 with TRBJ1-5; D gene ambiguous. The read ends 1 residue shy of where the CDR3 ends; the end is completed using the germline J gene. CDR3 length: 14 amino acids. The germline gives CDR1 MSHET, CDR2 SYDVDS. The V gene lost 1 base and the J gene lost 5 bases, with 9 bases spanning the gap.

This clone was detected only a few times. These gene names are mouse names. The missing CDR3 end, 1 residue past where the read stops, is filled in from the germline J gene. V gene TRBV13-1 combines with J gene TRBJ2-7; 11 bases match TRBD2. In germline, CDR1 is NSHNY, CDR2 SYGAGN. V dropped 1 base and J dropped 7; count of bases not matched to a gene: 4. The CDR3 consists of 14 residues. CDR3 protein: CASSDPLGGLEQYF. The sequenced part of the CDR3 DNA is TGTGCCAGCAGTGATCCACTGGGGGGGCTGGAACAGTAC.

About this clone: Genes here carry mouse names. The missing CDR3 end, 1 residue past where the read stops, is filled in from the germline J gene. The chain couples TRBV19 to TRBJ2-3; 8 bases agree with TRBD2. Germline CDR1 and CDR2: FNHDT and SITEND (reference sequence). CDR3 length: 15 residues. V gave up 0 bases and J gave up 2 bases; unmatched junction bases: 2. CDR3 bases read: TGTGCCAGCAGTATAGTGGGGGGGGATGCAGAAACGCTGTAT. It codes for CASSIVGGDAETLY. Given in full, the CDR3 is CASSIVGGDAETLYF.

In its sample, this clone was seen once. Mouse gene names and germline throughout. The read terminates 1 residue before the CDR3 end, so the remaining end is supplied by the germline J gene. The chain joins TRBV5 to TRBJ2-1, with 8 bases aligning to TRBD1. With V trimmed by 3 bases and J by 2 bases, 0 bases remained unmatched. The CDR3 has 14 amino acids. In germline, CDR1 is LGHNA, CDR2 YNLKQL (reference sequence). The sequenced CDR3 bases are TGTGCCAGCAGCCAGACAGGGGACTATGCTGAGCAGTTC. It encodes CASSQTGDYAEQF. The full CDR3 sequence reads CASSQTGDYAEQFF.

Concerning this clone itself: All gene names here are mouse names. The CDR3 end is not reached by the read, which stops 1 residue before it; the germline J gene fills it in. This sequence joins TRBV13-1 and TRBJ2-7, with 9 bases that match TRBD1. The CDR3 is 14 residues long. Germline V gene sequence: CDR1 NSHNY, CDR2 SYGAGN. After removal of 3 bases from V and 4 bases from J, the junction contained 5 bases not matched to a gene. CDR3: CASSGPGQGYEQYF. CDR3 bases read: TGTGCCAGCAGTGGGCCGGGACAGGGATATGAACAGTAC.

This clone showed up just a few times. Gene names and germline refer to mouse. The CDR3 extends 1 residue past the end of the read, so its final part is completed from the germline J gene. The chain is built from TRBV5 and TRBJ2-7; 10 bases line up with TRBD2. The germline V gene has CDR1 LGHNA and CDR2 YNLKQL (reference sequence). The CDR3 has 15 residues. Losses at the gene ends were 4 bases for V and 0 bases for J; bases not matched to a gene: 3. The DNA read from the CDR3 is TGTGCCAGCAGCCGCGGGACTGGGGACTCCTATGAACAGTAC. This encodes CASSRGTGDSYEQY. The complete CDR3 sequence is CASSRGTGDSYEQYF.

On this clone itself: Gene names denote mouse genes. CDR3 residues: CASSGDRGYAEQFF. CDR3 DNA (partial): TGTGCCAGCAGTGGGGACAGGGGCTATGCTGAGCAGTTC. This chain uses TRBV13-1 with TRBJ2-1; TRBD1 matches at 10 bases. The CDR3 goes on 1 residue after the read ends, and that part is filled in from the germline J gene. The CDR3 loop spans 14 amino acids. The germline V gene has CDR1 NSHNY and CDR2 SYGAGN. The trim removed 3 bases at V and 3 bases at J, leaving 0 bases unmatched.

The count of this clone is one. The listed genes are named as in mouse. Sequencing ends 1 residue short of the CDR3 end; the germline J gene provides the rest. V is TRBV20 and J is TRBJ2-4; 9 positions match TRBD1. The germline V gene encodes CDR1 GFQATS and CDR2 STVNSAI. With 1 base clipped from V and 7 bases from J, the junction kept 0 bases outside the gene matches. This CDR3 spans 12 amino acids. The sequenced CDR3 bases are TGTGGTGCTAGGGGACAGGGGGACACCTTGTAC. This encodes CGARGQGDTLY. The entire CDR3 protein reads CGARGQGDTLYF.

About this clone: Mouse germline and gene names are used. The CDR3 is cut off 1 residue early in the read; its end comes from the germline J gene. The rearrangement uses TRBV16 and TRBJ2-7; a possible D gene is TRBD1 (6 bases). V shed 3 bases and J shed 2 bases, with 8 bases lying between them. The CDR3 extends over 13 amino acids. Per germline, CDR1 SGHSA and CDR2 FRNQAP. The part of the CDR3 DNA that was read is TGTGCAAGCAGCTTCCGGGACACCTATGAACAGTAC. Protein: CASSFRDTYEQY. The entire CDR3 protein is CASSFRDTYEQYF.

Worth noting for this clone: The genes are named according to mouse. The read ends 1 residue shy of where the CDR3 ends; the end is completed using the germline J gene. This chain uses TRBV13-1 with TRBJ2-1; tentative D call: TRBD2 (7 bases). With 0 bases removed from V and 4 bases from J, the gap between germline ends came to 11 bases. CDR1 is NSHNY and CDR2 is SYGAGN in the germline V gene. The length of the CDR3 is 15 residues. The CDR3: CASSDDGGRYAEQFF. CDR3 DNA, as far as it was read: TGTGCCAGCAGTGATGATGGGGGGCGTTATGCTGAGCAGTTC.

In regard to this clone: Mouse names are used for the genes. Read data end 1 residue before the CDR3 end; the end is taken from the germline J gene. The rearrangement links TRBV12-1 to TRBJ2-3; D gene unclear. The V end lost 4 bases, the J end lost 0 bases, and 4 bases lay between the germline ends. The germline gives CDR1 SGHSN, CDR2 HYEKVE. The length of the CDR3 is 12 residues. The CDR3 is CASSTSAETLYF. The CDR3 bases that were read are TGTGCCAGCTCAACTAGTGCAGAAACGCTGTAT.

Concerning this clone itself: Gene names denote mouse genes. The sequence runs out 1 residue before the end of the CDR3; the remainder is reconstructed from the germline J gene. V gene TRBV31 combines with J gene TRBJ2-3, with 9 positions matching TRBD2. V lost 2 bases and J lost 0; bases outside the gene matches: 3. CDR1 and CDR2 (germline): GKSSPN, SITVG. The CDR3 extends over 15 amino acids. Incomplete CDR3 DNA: TGTGCCTGGAGTGACGGGACTGGGAGTGCAGAAACGCTGTAT. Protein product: CAWSDGTGSAETLY. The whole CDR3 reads CAWSDGTGSAETLYF.

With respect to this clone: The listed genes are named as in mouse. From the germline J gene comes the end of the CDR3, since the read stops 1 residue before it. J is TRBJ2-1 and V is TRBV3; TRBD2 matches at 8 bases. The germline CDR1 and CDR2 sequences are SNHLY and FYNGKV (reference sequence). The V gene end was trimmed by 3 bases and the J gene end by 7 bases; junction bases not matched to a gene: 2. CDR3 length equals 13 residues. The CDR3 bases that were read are TGTGCCAGCAGCTTTGGGGGGGTGGCTGAGCAGTTC. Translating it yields CASSFGGVAEQF. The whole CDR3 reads CASSFGGVAEQFF.